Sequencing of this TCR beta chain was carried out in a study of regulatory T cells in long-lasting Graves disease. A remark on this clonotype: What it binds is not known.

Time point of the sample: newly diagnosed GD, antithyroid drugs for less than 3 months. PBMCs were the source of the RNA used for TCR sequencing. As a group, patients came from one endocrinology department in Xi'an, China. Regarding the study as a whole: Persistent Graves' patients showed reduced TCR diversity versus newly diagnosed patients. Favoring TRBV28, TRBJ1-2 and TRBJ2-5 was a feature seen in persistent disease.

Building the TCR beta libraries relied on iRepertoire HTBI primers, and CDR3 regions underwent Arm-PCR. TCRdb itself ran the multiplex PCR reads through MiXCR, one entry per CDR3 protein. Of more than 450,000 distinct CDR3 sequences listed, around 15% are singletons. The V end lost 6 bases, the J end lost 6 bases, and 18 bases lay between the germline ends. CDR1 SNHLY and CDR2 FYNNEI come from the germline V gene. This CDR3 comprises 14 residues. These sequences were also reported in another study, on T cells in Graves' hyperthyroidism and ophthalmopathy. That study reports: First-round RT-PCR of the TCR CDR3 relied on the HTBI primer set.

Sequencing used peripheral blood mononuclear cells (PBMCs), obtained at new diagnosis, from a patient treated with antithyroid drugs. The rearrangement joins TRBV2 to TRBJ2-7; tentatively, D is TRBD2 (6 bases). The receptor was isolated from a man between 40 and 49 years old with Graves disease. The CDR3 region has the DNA TGTGCCAGCAGCTTATCGGGACTCCCCGCCGAGCAGTACTTC. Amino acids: CASSLSGLPAEQYF.